This paragraph covers one T cell receptor (beta chain) sequence. TCRdb reanalysed the RT-PCR reads using MiXCR and keeps one entry per CDR3 protein. The repertoire includes about 700,000 distinct CDR3 sequences, approximately 15% of them detected once, and just over 3.5% sits in the top ten. The sample consisted of memory CD4+ T cells from blood. The clonotype comes from a female donor in good health, serving as a healthy control.

CDR3 nucleotides: TGTGCCAGCAGCTCAAGCAAGACAGGGGGCTCTTACGAGCAGTACTTC. Its translation: CASSSSKTGGSYEQYF. V usage is TRBV7-6 and J usage is TRBJ2-7; 10 bases are a match to TRBD1. The V gene's germline CDR1 is SGHVS and CDR2 FNYEAQ. The CDR3 extends over 16 amino acids. Trimming removed 4 bases from V and 4 bases from J; junction bases left unmatched: 10.